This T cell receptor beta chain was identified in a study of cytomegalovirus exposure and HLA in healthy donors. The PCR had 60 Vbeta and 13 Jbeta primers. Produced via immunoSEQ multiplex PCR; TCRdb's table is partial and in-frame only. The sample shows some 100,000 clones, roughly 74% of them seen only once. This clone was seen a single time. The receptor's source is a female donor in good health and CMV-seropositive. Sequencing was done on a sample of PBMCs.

The CDR3 DNA reads as TGTGCCAGCAGCTTAGTTTCCGGGGTTAACACTGAAGCTTTCTTT. It is translated as CASSLVSGVNTEAFF. This rearrangement joins TRBV7-9 to TRBJ1-1; D is unclear. CDR3 length equals 15 residues. Trimming removed 1 base from V and 2 bases from J, with 11 bases in between. Germline CDR1 SEHNR, CDR2 FQNEAQ (reference sequence).